Below are 2 T cell receptor beta chains sequenced from a single sample in a study of beta chain features in type 1 diabetes. Expressed TCRB transcripts got sequenced, as all isolated RNA was reverse transcribed. The method was immunoSEQ multiplex PCR; TCRdb's version includes in-frame clones alone and lacks a portion of them. Of some 150,000 clones listed, around 10% are singletons. The sequenced sample consisted of central memory CD4+ T cells from blood. The receptors stem from a man younger than 35 in good health.

CDR3 DNA sequence: TGTGCCAGCAGCCTACTGACAAGCCGGTACGAGCAGTACTTC. It yields the protein CASSLLTSRYEQYF. The rearrangement links TRBV14 to TRBJ2-7; D remains ambiguous. Per the germline V gene, CDR1 is SGHDN and CDR2 is FVKESK. V gave up 4 bases and J gave up 4 bases, with 14 bases separating them. This CDR3 comprises 14 residues. The full variable domain, rest sourced from reference TRBV14 and TRBJ2-7, is EAGVTQFPSHSVIEKGQTVTLRCDPISGHDNLYWYRRVMGKEIKFLLHFVKESKQDESGMPNNRFLAERTGGTYSTLKVQPAELEDSGVYFCASSLLTSRYEQYFGPGTRLTVT.

This rearrangement joins TRBV29-1 to TRBJ2-3; 7 bases are a match to TRBD2. Losses at the gene ends were 3 bases for V and 5 bases for J; bases not matched to a gene: 8. The CDR3 loop spans 14 amino acids. Germline loops: CDR1 SQVTM, CDR2 ANQGSEA. The CDR3 here is CSVEGGRGGDTQYF. The DNA of the CDR3 is TGCAGCGTTGAGGGCGGGAGAGGCGGAGATACGCAGTATTTT.